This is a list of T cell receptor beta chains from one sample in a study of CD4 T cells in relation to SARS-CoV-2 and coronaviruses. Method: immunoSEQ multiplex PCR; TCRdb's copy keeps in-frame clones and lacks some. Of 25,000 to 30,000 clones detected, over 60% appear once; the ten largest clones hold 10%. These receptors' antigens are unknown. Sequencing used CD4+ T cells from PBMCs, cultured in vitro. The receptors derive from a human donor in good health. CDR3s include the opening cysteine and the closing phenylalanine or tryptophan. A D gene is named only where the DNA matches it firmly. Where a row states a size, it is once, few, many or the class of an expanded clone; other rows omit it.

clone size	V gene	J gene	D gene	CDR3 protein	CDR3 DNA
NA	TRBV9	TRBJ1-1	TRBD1	CASSVTTGGTEAFF	TGTGCCAGCAGCGTGACGACAGGGGGCACTGAAGCTTTCTTT
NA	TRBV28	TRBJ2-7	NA	CASSFGTRYEQYF	TGTGCCAGCAGTTTCGGGACTCGCTACGAGCAGTACTTC
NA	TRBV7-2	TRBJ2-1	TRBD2	CASSLSERLAEFF	TGTGCCAGCAGCCTATCCGAGAGACTAGCGGAGTTCTTC
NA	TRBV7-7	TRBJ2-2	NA	CAKGRGLRGTGELFF	TGTGCCAAAGGGCGGGGACTGCGAGGCACCGGGGAGCTGTTTTTT
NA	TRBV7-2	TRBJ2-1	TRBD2	CASSLAQGLPGGEQFF	TGTGCCAGCAGCTTAGCGCAGGGACTCCCCGGGGGGGAGCAGTTCTTC
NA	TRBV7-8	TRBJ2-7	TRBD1	CASSPRTGGSYEQYF	TGTGCCAGCAGCCCCCGGACAGGGGGCTCGTACGAGCAGTACTTC
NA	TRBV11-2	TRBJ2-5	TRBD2	CASSLALAGQETQYF	TGTGCCAGCAGCTTAGCACTAGCGGGACAAGAGACCCAGTACTTC
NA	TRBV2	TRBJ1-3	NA	CASSPVGGRSGNTIYF	TGTGCCAGCAGTCCCGTGGGAGGCCGCTCTGGAAACACCATATATTTT
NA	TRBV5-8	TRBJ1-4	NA	CASSLLGTNEKLFF	TGTGCCAGCAGCTTACTAGGGACTAATGAAAAACTGTTTTTT
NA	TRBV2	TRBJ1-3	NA	CASTLGVGEFSGNTIYF	TGTGCCAGCACCCTTGGAGTGGGGGAATTCTCTGGAAACACCATATATTTT
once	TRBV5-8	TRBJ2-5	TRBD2	CASSTHSGGRETQYF	TGTGCCAGCAGCACCCATAGCGGGGGTCGGGAGACCCAGTACTTC
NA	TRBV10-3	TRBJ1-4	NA	CAISESNRGSNEKLFF	TGTGCCATCAGTGAGTCGAATAGGGGGTCTAATGAAAAACTGTTTTTT
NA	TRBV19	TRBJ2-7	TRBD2	CASSIRVQIAGGISYEQYF	TGTGCCAGTAGTATACGGGTGCAGATAGCGGGAGGGATCTCCTACGAGCAGTACTTC
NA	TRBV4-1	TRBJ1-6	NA	CASSQGRARGNSPLHF	TGCGCCAGCAGCCAGGGCAGGGCAAGGGGGAATTCACCCCTCCACTTT
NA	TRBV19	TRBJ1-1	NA	CASRTEQNTEAFF	TGTGCCAGCCGGACAGAACAGAACACTGAAGCTTTCTTT
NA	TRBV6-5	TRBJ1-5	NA	CASNNPGFVPQHF	TGTGCCAGCAACAACCCCGGGTTTGTGCCCCAGCATTTT
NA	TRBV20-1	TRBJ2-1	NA	CSASVAGNNEQFF	TGCAGTGCTAGTGTCGCGGGGAACAATGAGCAGTTCTTC
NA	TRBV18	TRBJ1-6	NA	CASSPAGDDSPLHF	TGTGCCAGCTCCCCCGCCGGAGACGACTCACCCCTCCACTTT